The clone carrying this T cell receptor beta chain was counted at least ten times. Its matching antigen is unknown. These data come from a study of breast tumors, draining lymph nodes, adjacent tissues. Study-level points and caveats: Tumor T cell lymph node origin was a supported hypothesis, not proven.

A single record per CDR3 protein comes from TCRdb applying MiXCR to the multiplex PCR reads. The table shows some 52,000 distinct CDR3 sequences, with 35% to 50% occurring only once. The sample consisted of breast tumor tissue. This receptor was identified in a female donor with breast cancer. Some clones in this sample may be carry-over from other donors' samples.

The DNA for the CDR3 is TGTGCCAGCAGCTCCGACAGAATTTCTGGAAACACCATATATTTT. Protein product: CASSSDRISGNTIYF. The V call is TRBV7-2, the J call TRBJ1-3; TRBD1 might be the D (5 bases). This CDR3 has 15 amino acids. The germline V gene encodes CDR1 SGHTA and CDR2 FQGNSA. V lost 4 bases to trimming and J lost 1 base, with 11 bases between them.